These 13 T cell receptor beta chains were sequenced from one sample in a study of blood T cell repertoires in COVID-19. Generated by immunoSEQ multiplex PCR, the TCRdb table keeps only in-frame clones and is missing some. The sample consists of about 130,000 clones, 80% to 90% of them appearing once. Sequencing was done on a sample of PBMCs or T cells enriched from blood (not recorded which). These receptors were collected from a woman between 50 and 59 years old who had recovered from COVID-19.

This clone has only one observation. The rearrangement links TRBV5-1 to TRBJ2-3; tentative D call: TRBD2 (6 bases). Deletions cut 9 bases from V and 1 base from J, with 18 bases between. The CDR3 consists of 15 residues. Germline lookup yields CDR1 SGHRS and CDR2 YFSETQ. The CDR3 sequence is CATSTAGHGTDTQYF. The CDR3 DNA reads as TGCGCCACCTCGACCGCGGGGCACGGCACAGATACGCAGTATTTT.

This clone was seen once. The chain has TRBV5-1 and TRBJ2-7; possibly TRBD2 for D (5 bases). The CDR3 is 14 residues long. Germline V gene sequence: CDR1 SGHRS, CDR2 YFSETQ. Trimming shortened V by 0 bases and J by 1 base, and 8 bases separated the two germline ends. CDR3 sequence (DNA): TGCGCCAGCAGCTTGGTCCCGGGATCCTACGAGCAGTACTTC. Encoded protein: CASSLVPGSYEQYF.

V gene TRBV19 combines with J gene TRBJ1-4, with unresolved D. Germline CDR1 reads LNHDA; CDR2 reads SQIVND (reference sequence). Trimming pared 10 bases from V and 3 bases from J, leaving 18 bases between. CDR3 size: 15 residues. CDR3 loop: CATNAQRSANEKLFF. As DNA, the CDR3 is TGTGCCACCAACGCCCAGCGGTCAGCTAATGAAAAACTGTTTTTT.

The rearrangement uses TRBV5-1 and TRBJ2-3, with 7 bases fitting TRBD1. The CDR3 is made up of 17 amino acids. CDR1 and CDR2 (germline): SGHRS, YFSETQ. Germline trimming cut 0 bases from V and 2 bases from J; bases unmatched to any gene: 9. The CDR3 DNA reads TGCGCCAGCAGCTTGGGCCCGTCGGGACAGTACACAGATACGCAGTATTTT. Amino acid sequence: CASSLGPSGQYTDTQYF.

This clone was detected only a few times. The chain couples TRBV15 to TRBJ2-2, with 8 bases that match TRBD2. The CDR3 has 16 amino acids. The germline gives CDR1 LNHNV, CDR2 YYDKDF (reference sequence). The ends lost 3 bases at V and 7 bases at J; junction bases unmatched: 10. DNA for the CDR3: TGTGCCACCAGCAGCGGTCTGGCGGGGGGCCACGGGGAGCTGTTTTTT. Its protein is CATSSGLAGGHGELFF.

Comments on this clone: A read error may explain this, as a much larger clone is one base away. Other DNA sequences from this sample encode an identical CDR3 as well. The V gene is TRBV7-9, the J gene TRBJ1-1; no reliable D call. The CDR3 is made up of 13 amino acids. Between the trimmed V and J ends, which lost 2 bases and 1 base, there was a span of 5 bases. From germline, CDR1 is SEHNR and CDR2 FQNEAQ (reference sequence). The CDR3 reads CASSLRGNTEAFF. CDR3 coding DNA: TGTGCCAGCAGCTTACGAGGGAACACTGAAGCTTTCTTT.

The chain uses TRBV29-1 and TRBJ2-1, with 7 bases lining up with TRBD1. Germline values: CDR1 SQVTM, CDR2 ANQGSEA. This CDR3 contains 14 residues. With V trimmed by 3 bases and J by 8 bases, 10 bases remained unmatched. The CDR3 protein is CSVEGDSGLDEQFF. DNA of the CDR3: TGCAGCGTTGAGGGGGACAGTGGATTAGATGAGCAGTTCTTC.

The genes are TRBV15 and TRBJ2-7; the D gene is possibly TRBD1 (6 bases). Germline loops: CDR1 LNHNV, CDR2 YYDKDF (reference sequence). V was shortened by 0 bases and J by 4 bases, with 19 bases between the two germline ends. This CDR3 is 17 amino acids long. The DNA for the CDR3 is TGTGCCACCAGCAGAGATCGGGGCAGGGGCCCCCTATACGAGCAGTACTTC. It translates to CATSRDRGRGPLYEQYF.

The chain carries TRBV27 and TRBJ1-2; 8 bases are shared with TRBD1. The CDR3 consists of 14 residues. CDR1 is MNHEY and CDR2 is SMNVEV in the germline V gene (reference sequence). V shed 0 bases, J shed 7 bases, and the junction held 4 bases outside the gene matches. The CDR3 is CASSLSSGGAGYTF. In DNA form, the CDR3 reads TGTGCCAGCAGTTTATCCTCAGGGGGCGCTGGCTACACCTTC.

V gene TRBV6-5 combines with J gene TRBJ2-3, with 7 bases identical to TRBD1. The germline V gene encodes CDR1 MNHEY and CDR2 SVGAGI. The CDR3 contains 15 residues. V lost 6 bases, J lost 2 bases, and 8 bases stayed unmatched. The CDR3 DNA sequence: TGTGCCAGCAGCTTGACAGGGACCCCCACAGATACGCAGTATTTT. Translating it yields CASSLTGTPTDTQYF.

The chain couples TRBV11-2 to TRBJ1-5; 10 positions match TRBD1. Germline loops: CDR1 SGHAT, CDR2 FQNNGV. V was pared by 5 bases and J by 9 bases, with 7 bases of the junction left unmatched. The CDR3 has 14 residues. The CDR3 DNA reads as TGTGCCAGCAGCGCCGGGACAGGGGATGGGCCCCAGCATTTT. It codes for CASSAGTGDGPQHF.

This chain joins TRBV19 and TRBJ1-5; D remains unclear. V shed 3 bases and J shed 2 bases, with 8 bases lying between them. Germline V gene sequence: CDR1 LNHDA, CDR2 SQIVND (reference sequence). The CDR3 has 14 amino acids. In DNA, the CDR3 is TGTGCCAGTAGTATCCCTAGCGGCAATCAGCCCCAGCATTTT. The encoded protein is CASSIPSGNQPQHF.

The rearrangement links TRBV27 to TRBJ1-2, with unresolved D. This CDR3 is built from 16 residues. Germline loops: CDR1 MNHEY, CDR2 SMNVEV (reference sequence). Trimming took 0 bases from V and 2 from J, leaving 13 bases between them. CDR3 sequence (DNA): TGTGCCAGCAGTTTATCTTGGCGGAACCTGAACTATGGCTACACCTTC. Translated, it gives CASSLSWRNLNYGYTF.